These 23 T cell receptor beta chains were sequenced from one sample in a study of T cell responses to AZD1222 COVID-19 vaccine. Sequencing was performed with immunoSEQ multiplex PCR; in TCRdb, only in-frame clones are kept and a portion is missing. Among about 86,000 clones listed, almost 80% were seen once. The sequencing used peripheral blood, collected on day 0 of AZD1222 vaccination. Every receptor here comes from an adult in good health.

The V gene is TRBV1, the J gene TRBJ2-7; TRBD2, the D gene given by the table, was not confirmed from the DNA. TRBV1 constitutes a pseudogene. The CDR3 covers 14 residues. CDR3 sequence: CTSSYLAGVGEQYF. For the CDR3, the DNA is TGCACCAGCAGCTACCTAGCGGGAGTGGGCGAGCAGTACTTC.

This chain links TRBV2 with TRBJ1-1; 7 bases line up with TRBD1. Germline V gene lookup returns CDR1 SNHLY and CDR2 FYNNEI. Trimming at V came to 5 bases and at J to 5 bases, leaving 2 bases not matched to a gene. The CDR3 contains 12 residues. The CDR3 DNA follows: TGTGCCAGCAGTCAGGGGGAAACTGAAGCTTTCTTT. This codes for CASSQGETEAFF.

The CDR3 DNA follows: TGTGCCAGCAGCTTACTGCAGGGAGTCTATGGCTACACCTTC. Translated: CASSLLQGVYGYTF. The chain combines TRBV7-9 with TRBJ1-2, with a possible D match to TRBD1 (5 bases). Trimming left V 2 bases short and J 4 bases short, with 11 bases between. The germline gives CDR1 SEHNR, CDR2 FQNEAQ (reference sequence). The CDR3 loop spans 14 amino acids.

This chain joins TRBV19 and TRBJ1-2; no reliable D call. CDR1 is LNHDA and CDR2 is SQIVND in the germline V gene (reference sequence). The V end lost 6 bases, the J end lost 8 bases, and 19 bases lay between the germline ends. The CDR3 has 14 residues. CDR3 DNA: TGTGCCAGTAGAAAGGGCCAGCTGGCCTGGGGCTACACCTTC. Protein product: CASRKGQLAWGYTF.

There are a few counts of this clone. The chain uses TRBV19 and TRBJ1-1; D is perhaps TRBD1 (5 bases). V was trimmed by 6 bases and J by 6 bases, leaving 17 bases between them. The CDR3 totals 14 residues. CDR1 and CDR2 from the germline V gene are LNHDA and SQIVND (reference sequence). The CDR3 protein is CASRPQGSLAEAFF. Written as DNA, the CDR3 is TGTGCCAGTAGACCCCAGGGATCCTTGGCTGAAGCTTTCTTT.

The rearrangement joins TRBV7-2 to TRBJ2-7; no definite D call. Germline V gives CDR1 SGHTA, CDR2 FQGNSA. V lost 1 base to trimming and J lost 0 bases, with 10 bases between them. CDR3 length: 15 residues. CDR3: CASSLDATPSYEQYF. The DNA of the CDR3 is TGTGCCAGCAGCTTAGACGCGACACCCTCCTACGAGCAGTACTTC.

This clone came up a few times. The rearrangement uses TRBV3-1 (or the pseudogene TRBV3-2) and TRBJ1-1, with D uncertain. V lost 4 bases, J lost 0 bases, and 6 bases lay in between. Germline-derived CDR1 and CDR2 are LGHDT and YNNKEL (reference sequence). CDR3 size: 13 residues. CDR3: CASSLNMNTEAFF. The CDR3 DNA reads TGTGCCAGCAGCCTTAATATGAACACTGAAGCTTTCTTT.

The CDR3 loop reads CSVGGENYGYTF. DNA for the CDR3: TGCAGCGTTGGGGGTGAAAACTATGGCTACACCTTC. The chain couples TRBV29-1 to TRBJ1-2; no definite D call. Per the germline V gene, CDR1 is SQVTM and CDR2 is ANQGSEA. Trimming took 4 bases from V and 2 from J, leaving 8 bases between them. This CDR3 spans 12 amino acids.

The CDR3 DNA sequence: TGTGCCAGCAGCTATGACGGGACTAGCGGGGTATACAATGAGCAGTTCTTC. Translating gives CASSYDGTSGVYNEQFF. The J gene is TRBJ2-1, the V gene TRBV5-6; 13 nucleotides line up with TRBD2. This CDR3 has 17 residues. With 3 bases clipped from V and 4 bases from J, the junction kept 7 bases outside the gene matches. CDR1 is SGHDT, CDR2 YYEEEE, per germline.

This chain uses TRBV30 with TRBJ2-5; 7 bases align to TRBD2. Unmatched junction bases numbered 8, after V lost 2 bases and J lost 2 bases. Germline V gene sequence: CDR1 GTSNPN, CDR2 SVGIG (reference sequence). The CDR3 sequence is 15 residues long. CDR3 coding DNA: TGTGCCTGGAGTAGAGGGAGGGCCCGGCAAGAGACCCAGTACTTC. It translates to CAWSRGRARQETQYF. Filled out from reference TRBV30 and TRBJ2-5, the complete variable domain reads SQTIHQWPATLVQPVGSPLSLECTVEGTSNPNLYWYRQAAGRGLQLLFYSVGIGQISSEVPQNLSASRPQDRQFILSSKKLLLSDSGFYLCAWSRGRARQETQYFGPGTRLLVL.

This rearrangement joins TRBV29-1 to TRBJ2-1; 10 bases match TRBD2. Germline CDR1 is SQVTM and CDR2 is ANQGSEA. J lost 7 bases, V lost 6 bases, and 9 bases had no gene match. CDR3 length: 14 residues. The CDR3 nucleotides read TGCAGCGTCAACCTCCTAGCGGGAGAGAATGAGCAGTTCTTC. Amino acid sequence: CSVNLLAGENEQFF.

J is TRBJ2-2 and V is TRBV3-1 (or the pseudogene TRBV3-2); D may correspond to TRBD1 or TRBD2 (5 bases each). V was clipped by 4 bases and J by 2 bases, with 14 bases between them. The CDR3 is 16 amino acids. The germline CDR1 and CDR2 sequences are LGHDT and YNNKEL (reference sequence). Here the CDR3 DNA reads TGTGCCAGCAGCCCGTGGGGGAGAGTTAACACCGGGGAGCTGTTTTTT. Translation gives CASSPWGRVNTGELFF.

The rearrangement links TRBV7-2 to TRBJ1-2; tentative D call: TRBD1 (6 bases). Germline values: CDR1 SGHTA, CDR2 FQGNSA. Trimming removed 2 bases at V and 5 bases at J, with 12 bases between. The CDR3 contains 14 residues. The CDR3 here is CASSLRGGEYGYTF. For the CDR3, the DNA is TGTGCCAGCAGCTTAAGAGGGGGGGAGTATGGCTACACCTTC.

Only a few counts were recorded for this clone. CDR3 region: CAWKWREIEQFF. CDR3 bases: TGTGCCTGGAAGTGGCGGGAAATTGAGCAGTTCTTC. The genes are TRBV30 and TRBJ2-1; maybe TRBD2 (6 bases). CDR3 length: 12 residues. Germline CDR1 is GTSNPN and CDR2 is SVGIG (reference sequence). Trimming cost V 4 bases and J 9 bases, with 13 bases left between them.

CDR3 bases: TGTGCCAGCAGTGAATCCGGGTCGGAGCTTTCTTTCTTC. Translated: CASSESGSELSFF. The chain carries TRBV25-1 and TRBJ2-1; D is uncertain. The germline V gene has CDR1 MGHDK and CDR2 SYGVNS. The CDR3 spans 13 residues. V was clipped by 1 base and J by 16 bases, with 17 bases between them.

This chain connects TRBV7-2 to TRBJ2-7; no definite D call. This CDR3 is built from 14 residues. Germline CDR1 SGHTA, CDR2 FQGNSA. The germline V and J ends were trimmed by 0 bases and 5 bases, with 11 bases remaining between them. CDR3 nucleotides: TGTGCCAGCAGCTTAGCTGTTTGGCTAGACGAGCAGTACTTC. Protein sequence: CASSLAVWLDEQYF.

Details on this clone: This sample also contains other DNA sequences that code for the same CDR3. The CDR3 DNA follows: TGTGCCAGCAGCTTGTCACAGCTTAATGAAAAACTGTTTTTT. Translated: CASSLSQLNEKLFF. The chain joins TRBV11-2 to TRBJ1-4; D ambiguous. The CDR3 contains 14 residues. The germline CDR1 and CDR2 sequences are SGHAT and FQNNGV. Trimming pared 3 bases from V and 4 bases from J, leaving 9 bases between.

This chain joins TRBV5-1 and TRBJ1-2, with a weak D call TRBD1 (5 bases). Deletions cut 0 bases from V and 7 bases from J, with 10 bases between. The CDR3 is made up of 13 amino acids. CDR1 and CDR2 (germline): SGHRS, YFSETQ. The CDR3 DNA follows: TGCGCCAGCAGCTTGGGGACAACCCCTGGCTACACCTTC. Amino acid sequence: CASSLGTTPGYTF. Full variable domain (outside the CDR3, taken from reference TRBV5-1 and TRBJ1-2): KAGVTQTPRYLIKTRGQQVTLSCSPISGHRSVSWYQQTPGQGLQFLFEYFSETQRNKGNFPGRFSGRQFSNSRSEMNVSTLELGDSALYLCASSLGTTPGYTFGSGTRLTVV.

This clone has only a few counts. This chain links TRBV10-1 with TRBJ2-1, with 8 bases aligning to TRBD2. CDR1 is WNHNN, CDR2 SYGVQD, per germline (reference sequence). V shed 9 bases, J shed 6 bases, and the junction held 10 bases outside the gene matches. The CDR3 contains 14 residues. CDR3 sequence: CARDPGGPSNEQFF. The CDR3 DNA sequence: TGCGCCAGGGACCCGGGAGGGCCGTCCAATGAGCAGTTCTTC.

J is TRBJ2-1 and V is TRBV4-3; 15 bases are a match to TRBD2. Germline lookup yields CDR1 LGHNA and CDR2 YSLEER. With 7 bases clipped from V and 7 bases from J, the junction kept 8 bases outside the gene matches. This CDR3 comprises 16 residues. The CDR3 reads CASTSGGTSGRNEQFF. The CDR3 coding sequence is TGCGCCAGCACTTCTGGAGGGACTAGCGGGAGGAATGAGCAGTTCTTC.

The chain couples TRBV4-3 to TRBJ2-1, with 10 bases aligning to TRBD1. Looked up from germline, CDR1 is LGHNA and CDR2 is YSLEER. CDR3 length: 16 residues. After removal of 2 bases from V and 9 bases from J, the junction contained 10 bases not matched to a gene. The CDR3, as DNA: TGCGCCAGCAGCCAATTGACGGGACAGGGGTATATTGAGCAGTTCTTC. Amino acids: CASSQLTGQGYIEQFF.

The chain is built from TRBV10-2 and TRBJ1-2; D gene ambiguous. CDR1 and CDR2 (germline): WSHSY, SAAADI. V lost 2 bases and J 8 bases, leaving 9 bases between the germline ends. The CDR3 is made up of 12 amino acids. The CDR3 sequence is CASSEVSRGYTF. The CDR3 DNA reads TGCGCCAGCAGTGAGGTTTCGAGAGGCTACACCTTC.

The chain employs TRBV11-3 and TRBJ1-1; D remains unclear. Germline lookup yields CDR1 SGHNT and CDR2 YENEEA. The CDR3 contains 15 residues. V was trimmed by 1 base and J by 1 base, leaving 10 bases between them. The CDR3: CASSLGSGSNTEAFF. The CDR3 DNA reads TGTGCCAGCAGCTTAGGTTCAGGATCGAACACTGAAGCTTTCTTT. Based on the CDR3 plus reference TRBV11-3 and TRBJ1-1, the full variable domain is EAGVVQSPRYKIIEKKQPVAFWCNPISGHNTLYWYLQNLGQGPELLIRYENEEAVDDSQLPKDRFSAERLKGVDSTLKIQPAELGDSAVYLCASSLGSGSNTEAFFGQGTRLTVV.